This T cell receptor beta chain came from a study of blood T cell repertoires in COVID-19. On the study more broadly: Donors in the United States, Italy and Spain gave samples during acute or convalescent COVID-19. The analysed material was cDNA or gDNA that came from T cells, B-cell-depleted T cells, or PBMCs.

This CDR3 is 17 amino acids long. V was clipped by 3 bases and J by 2 bases, with 19 bases between them. Germline lookup yields CDR1 MRHNA and CDR2 SNTAGT. Per the original methods: Reference gene primer amplification in the assay estimated nucleated cell counts. Clones were read by immunoSEQ multiplex PCR, and TCRdb kept only the in-frame ones, dropping some. The DNA was the basis for D and trimming; V, J and clone size are from that table. Of about 220,000 clones in the sample, over 70% are singletons; the top ten hold under 8.5%. Input material: peripheral blood. This TCR was sampled from a woman between 65 and 79 years old with acute or convalescent COVID-19. V gene TRBV6-4 combines with J gene TRBJ1-1; a weak D match, TRBD1 (6 bases). CDR3 residues: CASSEIDRGAGNTEAFF. The DNA of the CDR3 is TGTGCCAGCAGTGAAATTGATCGGGGGGCGGGAAACACTGAAGCTTTCTTT.